This T cell receptor (beta chain) emerged from a study of T cells in Graves' hyperthyroidism and ophthalmopathy. Study in general: Peripheral blood draws took place at initial diagnosis, ahead of any treatment.

This clonotype was counted ten times or more. The authors obtained PBMCs from 10 ml of fresh peripheral blood. RNA transcripts were the template for amplifying TCR beta CDR3 regions. HTBI primers were the set used in a first-round RT-PCR of the TCR CDR3. TCRdb processed the multiplex PCR reads anew with MiXCR; each CDR3 protein has one entry. The table lists around 690,000 distinct CDR3 sequences, roughly 17% of them singletons. Sequenced: blood. The receptor was derived from a man in his fifties or sixties with Graves' hyperthyroidism.

The CDR3 sequence: CASSTGQGQNEQFF. Here the CDR3 DNA reads TGTGCCAGCTCAACCGGACAGGGGCAGAATGAGCAGTTCTTC. This chain links TRBV18 with TRBJ2-1, with TRBD1 identical over 9 bases. The CDR3 loop spans 14 amino acids. V shed 5 bases, J shed 7 bases, and the junction held 6 bases outside the gene matches. The germline gives CDR1 KGHSH, CDR2 LQKENI. The complete variable domain, with remaining parts taken from reference TRBV18 and TRBJ2-1, reads NAGVMQNPRHLVRRRGQEARLRCSPMKGHSHVYWYRQLPEEGLKFMVYLQKENIIDESGMPKERFSAEFPKEGPSILRIQQVVRGDSAAYFCASSTGQGQNEQFFGPGTRLTVL.